Presented here are 28 T cell receptor beta chains from one specimen sequenced in a study of T-cell memory formation after mild COVID-19. Using its own MiXCR run on the 5' RACE reads, TCRdb lists one record per CDR3 protein. The sample holds about half a million distinct CDR3 sequences, roughly 18% seen once. Sequencing used PBMCs or a T cell subset sorted from them (not recorded which). All receptors come from an adult woman who had mild COVID-19 (a few samples of this study predate the infection). Cell type and time point are not known.

This clonotype was seen ten or more times. The chain employs TRBV5-1 and TRBJ2-2, with TRBD1 matching 7 bases. This CDR3 contains 15 residues. With V trimmed by 10 bases and J by 0 bases, 9 bases remained unmatched. Germline V gives CDR1 SGHRS, CDR2 YFSETQ. The CDR3 DNA reads as TGCGCCTGCCGAAAGACAGGGACGAACACCGGGGAGCTGTTTTTT. Its translation: CACRKTGTNTGELFF.

The genes are TRBV21-1 and TRBJ2-1; the tabulated D call, TRBD2, remains unverified against the DNA. TRBV21-1 is flagged as a pseudogene. There are 17 residues in the CDR3. CDR3 residues: CASSNPPPGGPYNEQFF. The CDR3 DNA reads TGTGCCAGCAGCAACCCACCCCCGGGGGGGCCTTACAATGAGCAGTTCTTC.

The rearrangement uses TRBV5-6 and TRBJ2-1; D call uncertain. The CDR3 spans 12 residues. Germline V gene data show CDR1 as SGHDT and CDR2 as YYEEEE. V shed 1 base and J shed 9 bases, with 8 bases lying between them. CDR3 region: CASSLTAAEQFF. Written as DNA, the CDR3 is TGTGCCAGCAGCTTGACGGCGGCTGAGCAGTTCTTC. Drawing the rest from reference TRBV5-6 and TRBJ2-1, the complete variable domain is DAGVTQSPTHLIKTRGQQVTLRCSPKSGHDTVSWYQQALGQGPQFIFQYYEEEERQRGNFPDRFSGHQFPNYSSELNVNALLLGDSALYLCASSLTAAEQFFGPGTRLTVL.

This clonotype was counted between two and nine times. The chain combines TRBV4-1 with TRBJ2-7, with 9 bases matching TRBD1. Trimming removed 2 bases from V and 6 bases from J; junction bases left unmatched: 8. Germline V lookup: CDR1 MGHRA, CDR2 YSYEKL. This CDR3 contains 15 residues. CDR3 sequence (DNA): TGCGCCAGCAGCCAATTCGGGACAGGGAACGGCGAGCAGTACTTC. Translated, it gives CASSQFGTGNGEQYF.

V gene TRBV7-6 combines with J gene TRBJ2-1; D is unclear. There are 14 residues in the CDR3. V lost 1 base to trimming and J lost 8 bases, with 12 bases between them. The germline gives CDR1 SGHVS, CDR2 FNYEAQ. In DNA form, the CDR3 reads TGTGCCAGCAGCTTAGTCTCTGGGCACGATGAGCAGTTCTTC. Translation: CASSLVSGHDEQFF.

This clonotype was seen a handful of times. This sequence joins TRBV7-9 and TRBJ2-2; D call uncertain. Germline lookup yields CDR1 SEHNR and CDR2 FQNEAQ (reference sequence). V lost 8 bases to trimming and J lost 6 bases, with 10 bases between them. The CDR3 is 12 amino acids. The CDR3 DNA reads TGTGCCAGCCGCGACAACCCCGGGGAGCTGTTTTTT. Protein: CASRDNPGELFF.

This clonotype was counted only a few times. The chain links TRBV7-3 to TRBJ1-1; TRBD1 matches 8 bases. The CDR3 loop spans 13 amino acids. The V and J ends lost 5 bases and 3 bases, in that order; junction bases with no gene match: 2. CDR1 SGHTA and CDR2 FQGTGA come from the germline V gene. CDR3 amino acids: CASSEDRDTEAFF. The CDR3 DNA reads TGTGCCAGCAGCGAGGACAGGGACACTGAAGCTTTCTTT.

V usage is TRBV7-2 and J usage is TRBJ1-2, with TRBD1 as a possible D gene (6 bases). The CDR3 has 13 amino acids. Germline loops: CDR1 SGHTA, CDR2 FQGNSA. V lost 2 bases and J 5 bases, leaving 9 bases between the germline ends. CDR3 in amino acids: CASSLQGTYGYTF. CDR3 in DNA: TGTGCCAGCAGCTTACAGGGGACGTATGGCTACACCTTC.

V is TRBV5-1 and J is TRBJ2-3, with D possibly being TRBD1 or TRBD2 (5 bases each). The CDR3 spans 15 residues. V lost 0 bases, J lost 4 bases, and 12 bases lay in between. CDR1 and CDR2 from the germline V gene are SGHRS and YFSETQ. CDR3 sequence reads: CASSLAVGAPDTQYF. CDR3 in DNA: TGCGCCAGCAGCTTGGCGGTCGGGGCCCCAGATACGCAGTATTTT.

The rearrangement joins TRBV24-1 to TRBJ2-3; possibly TRBD2 for D (6 bases). In germline, CDR1 is KGHDR, CDR2 SFDVKD. V was cut by 3 bases and J by 4 bases, with 13 bases left in between. The CDR3 is 15 amino acids. The CDR3 sequence is CATSDSRLVPDTQYF. The CDR3 DNA reads TGTGCCACCAGTGATAGCAGACTAGTACCAGATACGCAGTATTTT.

This clonotype was recorded a few times. The chain recombines TRBV20-1 with TRBJ2-5, with unresolved D. The CDR3 has 12 amino acids. V lost 2 bases to trimming and J lost 5 bases, with 9 bases between them. Germline CDR1 and CDR2: DFQATT and SNEGSKA (reference sequence). The CDR3 DNA reads TGCAGTGCTAGATCCCTGGCGGAGACCCAGTACTTC. This codes for CSARSLAETQYF.

The chain employs TRBV12-3 or TRBV12-4 and TRBJ1-2, with TRBD1 matching 9 bases. The CDR3 is made up of 15 amino acids. V dropped 1 base and J dropped 3; count of bases not matched to a gene: 3. CDR3 in amino acids: CASSLGQGEDYGYTF. CDR3 bases: TGTGCCAGCAGTTTAGGACAGGGGGAGGACTATGGCTACACCTTC.

The genes are TRBV7-2 and TRBJ1-5, with D perhaps matching TRBD1 (5 bases). V was pared by 5 bases and J by 7 bases, with 18 bases between. Germline V gene data show CDR1 as SGHTA and CDR2 as FQGNSA. The CDR3 covers 15 residues. The CDR3 protein is CASSPGWLRGQPQHF. The DNA for the CDR3 is TGTGCCAGCAGCCCAGGGTGGCTCCGGGGGCAGCCCCAGCATTTT.

This clonotype was seen a few times. V and J are TRBV5-4 and TRBJ1-2; the D is unclear. Germline loops: CDR1 SGHNT, CDR2 YYREEE (reference sequence). This CDR3 is built from 14 residues. Trimming shortened V by 4 bases and J by 8 bases, and 18 bases separated the two germline ends. CDR3 sequence (DNA): TGTGCCAGCAGCCTAGAGACTGGCTTGAGAGGCTACACCTTC. Its protein product is CASSLETGLRGYTF.

This clonotype has ten or more counts. This chain uses TRBV4-1 with TRBJ2-3, with D perhaps TRBD1 (5 bases). The CDR3 is 15 residues long. The V gene lost 3 bases and the J gene lost 3 bases, with 13 bases spanning the gap. Germline lookup yields CDR1 MGHRA and CDR2 YSYEKL. CDR3 protein: CASSQTAVFTDTQYF. The CDR3 DNA follows: TGCGCCAGCAGCCAGACAGCAGTTTTTACAGATACGCAGTATTTT.

This clonotype was seen a handful of times. This chain joins TRBV7-3 and TRBJ2-5, with 12 positions matching TRBD1. The CDR3 length is 16 residues. Germline lookup yields CDR1 SGHTA and CDR2 FQGTGA. The V gene end was trimmed by 5 bases and the J gene end by 7 bases; junction bases not matched to a gene: 11. The DNA for the CDR3 is TGTGCCAGCAGCCCCGGGGGACAGGGGGCTCGTGGGACCCAGTACTTC. Translation: CASSPGGQGARGTQYF.

J is TRBJ2-1 and V is TRBV7-9; 10 bases map to TRBD1. The trim removed 5 bases at V and 6 bases at J, leaving 10 bases unmatched. There are 16 residues in the CDR3. Germline CDR1 SEHNR, CDR2 FQNEAQ (reference sequence). This CDR3 reads CASSPRTGGDLNEQFF. The CDR3 bases are TGTGCCAGCAGCCCCCGGACAGGGGGAGATCTCAATGAGCAGTTCTTC.

A note on this clonotype: At one of its ends the junction is not consistent with the germline gene, which may arise from a read error. The chain has TRBV2 and TRBJ2-4, with D possibly being TRBD2 (6 bases). Per the germline V gene, CDR1 is SNHLY and CDR2 is FYNNEI. The CDR3 runs 13 residues. CDR3 nucleotide sequence: TGTGCCAGCAGTCGGGACTGGGATACGGGTTTGGACTTC. Translating it yields CASSRDWDTGLDF.

The chain uses TRBV6-5 and TRBJ1-1; D ambiguous. CDR3 size: 15 residues. Germline V lookup: CDR1 MNHEY, CDR2 SVGAGI. Trimming removed 8 bases at V and 6 bases at J, with 22 bases between. In nucleotides, the CDR3 is TGTGCCAGCTACCCATTGAGCGCGGGGTCCCCTGAAGCTTTCTTT. Translating it yields CASYPLSAGSPEAFF.

V is TRBV27 and J is TRBJ2-3; the match to TRBD1 covers 7 bases. Germline V gives CDR1 MNHEY, CDR2 SMNVEV (reference sequence). This CDR3 region has 14 residues. The trim removed 8 bases at V and 2 bases at J, leaving 7 bases unmatched. The CDR3 sequence is CASGTGAFTDTQYF. CDR3 sequence (DNA): TGTGCCAGCGGCACAGGGGCTTTCACAGATACGCAGTATTTT.

CDR3 nucleotides: TGTGCCAGCCATCGTGAAGACCTTTACGAGCAGTACTTC. Translating it yields CASHREDLYEQYF. The V and J genes are TRBV2 and TRBJ2-7; D is uncertain. Germline V gives CDR1 SNHLY, CDR2 FYNNEI. This CDR3 is built from 13 residues. V dropped 8 bases and J dropped 4 bases, with 15 bases sitting between them.

The chain employs TRBV12-3 or TRBV12-4 and TRBJ2-7; 7 bases fit TRBD2. CDR3 length equals 15 residues. V lost 6 bases to trimming and J lost 1 base; unmatched junction nucleotides: 9. This chain's CDR3 is CASSIPMRGSYEQYF. The CDR3 nucleotides are TGTGCCAGCAGCATCCCGATGCGGGGGTCCTACGAGCAGTACTTC.

The chain carries TRBV2 and TRBJ2-7, with TRBD1 identical over 8 bases. The CDR3 contains 14 residues. V trimming: 7 bases; J trimming: 3 bases; junction bases outside the gene matches: 8. Germline V gene data show CDR1 as SNHLY and CDR2 as FYNNEI. CDR3 bases: TGTGCCAGCACCCGGACAGGGAGGCGCTACGAGCAGTACTTC. Protein: CASTRTGRRYEQYF. The full variable domain, with the rest looked up from reference TRBV2 and TRBJ2-7, is EPEVTQTPSHQVTQMGQEVILRCVPISNHLYFYWYRQILGQKVEFLVSFYNNEISEKSEIFDDQFSVERPDGSNFTLKIRSTKLEDSAMYFCASTRTGRRYEQYFGPGTRLTVT.

This clonotype has more than one count but fewer than ten. The rearrangement uses TRBV18 and TRBJ2-1; TRBD2 matches at 9 bases. CDR1 is KGHSH and CDR2 is LQKENI in the germline V gene. V gave up 2 bases and J gave up 5 bases; unmatched junction bases: 4. The CDR3 contains 15 residues. CDR3 sequence reads: CASSPFAGGDNEQFF. CDR3 DNA: TGTGCCAGCTCACCATTCGCGGGAGGGGACAATGAGCAGTTCTTC.

The CDR3, as DNA: TGTGCCAGCAGCTCCGGGAGCAGGGGACATGGCTACACCTTC. It is translated as CASSSGSRGHGYTF. The chain employs TRBV7-9 and TRBJ1-2, with D possibly TRBD1 on 6 matching bases. The V and J ends lost 4 bases and 6 bases respectively, with 15 bases between them. CDR1 SEHNR and CDR2 FQNEAQ come from the germline V gene (reference sequence). This CDR3 is built from 14 residues.

This clonotype was seen a handful of times. This CDR3 is CASSPQNSYEQYF. The CDR3 coding sequence is TGTGCCAGCTCACCCCAGAACAGCTACGAGCAGTACTTC. V and J are TRBV18 and TRBJ2-7, with no clear D. The CDR3 totals 13 residues. Germline-derived CDR1 and CDR2 are KGHSH and LQKENI. The V end lost 3 bases, the J end lost 3 bases, and 9 bases lay between the germline ends.

The rearrangement joins TRBV18 to TRBJ2-7, with D perhaps TRBD1 or TRBD2 (5 bases each). V lost 2 bases and J 0 bases, leaving 11 bases between the germline ends. This CDR3 is 15 amino acids long. Germline CDR1 is KGHSH and CDR2 is LQKENI. The CDR3 nucleotides read TGTGCCAGCTCACCATTGGGGGATCCCTCCTACGAGCAGTACTTC. This codes for CASSPLGDPSYEQYF. The variable domain in full, with the rest retrieved from reference TRBV18 and TRBJ2-7, is NAGVMQNPRHLVRRRGQEARLRCSPMKGHSHVYWYRQLPEEGLKFMVYLQKENIIDESGMPKERFSAEFPKEGPSILRIQQVVRGDSAAYFCASSPLGDPSYEQYFGPGTRLTVT.

This clonotype was found a few times. The chain links TRBV5-1 to TRBJ1-2, with D perhaps matching TRBD1 (6 bases). Germline-derived CDR1 and CDR2 are SGHRS and YFSETQ. Trimming stripped 4 bases from V and 6 bases from J, with 13 bases between. This CDR3 region has 13 residues. The CDR3, as DNA: TGCGCCAGCAGCCAGTGGGACACCGATGGCTACACCTTC. Protein sequence: CASSQWDTDGYTF.